This T cell receptor beta chain was profiled in a study of response to subunit inactivated influenza vaccine. Study conclusions and caveats: That few new T cells are recruited by each seasonal influenza vaccination was the authors' suggestion.

This clonotype was found a few times. Antigen unknown. Trimming shortened V by 6 bases and J by 2 bases, and 10 bases separated the two germline ends. The CDR3 sequence is 13 residues long. Germline V lookup: CDR1 SNHLY, CDR2 FYNNEI. TCRdb independently ran MiXCR on the RT-PCR reads; one entry per CDR3 protein. The table records approximately 530,000 distinct CDR3 sequences, approximately 7.7% of them present only once. The clonotype originates from a man aged 50-75 years who received an inactivated influenza vaccine. The starting material was PBMCs from blood, obtained less than 30 months after vaccination. V is TRBV2 and J is TRBJ1-2, with D possibly being TRBD1 (6 bases). This CDR3 reads CASRADRNYGYTF. CDR3 in DNA: TGTGCCAGCAGGGCCGACAGGAACTATGGCTACACCTTC.